This TCR beta chain was captured in a study of cytomegalovirus exposure and HLA in healthy donors. The germline gives CDR1 LGHNA, CDR2 YNFKEQ. CDR3 length: 13 amino acids. Trimming shortened V by 1 base and J by 11 bases, and 14 bases separated the two germline ends. This clone was detected a few times. The PCR ran on 60 Vbeta and 13 Jbeta primers. Measured with immunoSEQ multiplex PCR; TCRdb has only the in-frame clones, and not every one. The data show 100,000 to 150,000 clones, under 20% seen once. Sequencing was performed on PBMCs. The clonotype comes from a female donor in good health and CMV-seropositive. The chain has TRBV4-2 and TRBJ1-1, with a tentative D call TRBD1 (5 bases). This CDR3 reads CASSQVSGQRAFF. The CDR3 region has the DNA TGTGCCAGCAGCCAAGTATCCGGACAACGGGCTTTCTTT.